This T cell receptor (beta chain) was identified during a study of cytomegalovirus exposure and HLA in healthy donors. Overall study results and limits: TCR beta sequences reportedly predicted the HLA-A and HLA-B alleles of most subjects accurately. Reports described diagnosis of cytomegalovirus status by the classifier as highly specific and sensitive.

13 Jbeta primers and 60 Vbeta primers were used for the PCR. Clones were sequenced by immunoSEQ multiplex PCR, and TCRdb holds only the in-frame ones, with some missing. Among hundreds of thousands of clones listed, around 80% were seen once. The J segment lost 7 bases and the V segment lost 3 bases, leaving 6 bases of the junction unmatched. Germline V CDR1 and CDR2: SGHAT, FQNNGV. The CDR3 covers 15 residues. Comments on this clone: The antigen remains unidentified.

Sequencing was done on a sample of PBMCs. The V gene is TRBV11-2, the J gene TRBJ1-5, with TRBD1 matching over 10 bases. This sequence was found in a male donor in good health and CMV-seronegative. CDR3 loop: CASSLDRGRDQPQHF. In nucleotides, the CDR3 is TGTGCCAGCAGCTTGGACAGGGGGAGGGACCAGCCCCAGCATTTT.